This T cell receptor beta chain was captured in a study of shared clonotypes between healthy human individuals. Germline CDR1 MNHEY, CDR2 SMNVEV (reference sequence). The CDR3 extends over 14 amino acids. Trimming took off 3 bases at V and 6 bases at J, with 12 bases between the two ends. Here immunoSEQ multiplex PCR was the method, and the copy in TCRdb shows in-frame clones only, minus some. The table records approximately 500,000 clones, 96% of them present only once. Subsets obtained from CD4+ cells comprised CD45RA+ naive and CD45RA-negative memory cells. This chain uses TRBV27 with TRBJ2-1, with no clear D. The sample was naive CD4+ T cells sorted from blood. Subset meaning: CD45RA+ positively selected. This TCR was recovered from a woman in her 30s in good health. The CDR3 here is CASSFAGRSNEQFF. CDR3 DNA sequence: TGTGCCAGCAGTTTCGCCGGACGGTCCAATGAGCAGTTCTTC.